A single sample gave rise to the 19 T cell receptor beta chains below, sequenced in a study of T cell changes during pregnancy in multiple sclerosis. TCRdb's table, derived via immunoSEQ multiplex PCR, lists solely in-frame clones and lacks some. Altogether approximately 50,000 clones are present, approximately 95% being singletons, with the ten largest covering roughly 0.34%. The sequencing used CD4+ T cells from peripheral blood mononuclear cells, collected in the third trimester of pregnancy. Receptors were obtained from a female donor with multiple sclerosis, enrolled in a pregnancy study.

The chain couples TRBV5-4 to TRBJ2-7, with D perhaps TRBD1 (6 bases). The CDR3 contains 17 residues. V lost 4 bases and J 6 bases, leaving 26 bases between the germline ends. Germline CDR1 is SGHNT and CDR2 is YYREEE (reference sequence). In nucleotides, the CDR3 is TGTGCCAGCAGCACGCGGAAAGGTACAGGGATATCAGTCGAGCAGTACTTC. Translation gives CASSTRKGTGISVEQYF.

The V and J genes are TRBV12-5 and TRBJ2-3; 8 bases agree with TRBD1. The germline V gene encodes CDR1 LGHNT and CDR2 FRNRAP. There are 15 residues in the CDR3. V was pared by 3 bases and J by 2 bases, with 4 bases of the junction left unmatched. CDR3 in amino acids: CASGLQGVNTDTQYF. Written as DNA, the CDR3 is TGTGCTAGTGGTTTACAGGGGGTAAACACAGATACGCAGTATTTT.

The genes are TRBV6-1 and TRBJ2-3; a weak D match, TRBD2 (6 bases). V lost 4 bases, J lost 1 base, and 12 bases lay in between. Per germline, CDR1 MNHNS and CDR2 SASEGT. The CDR3 sequence is 15 residues long. The CDR3 protein is CASSVLAQGTDTQYF. Written as DNA, the CDR3 is TGTGCCAGCAGTGTACTAGCACAGGGCACAGATACGCAGTATTTT.

The chain uses TRBV29-1 and TRBJ2-1; 8 bases map to TRBD2. The germline CDR1 and CDR2 sequences are SQVTM and ANQGSEA. CDR3 size: 12 residues. Unmatched junction bases numbered 11, after V lost 7 bases and J lost 12 bases. Written as DNA, the CDR3 is TGCAGCGCCATAACGGGGGCGGGAGGGCAGTTCTTC. Protein: CSAITGAGGQFF.

The rearrangement links TRBV5-1 to TRBJ2-3; possibly TRBD2 for D (5 bases). V was trimmed by 0 bases and J by 0 bases, leaving 8 bases between them. This CDR3 is 15 amino acids long. Germline values: CDR1 SGHRS, CDR2 YFSETQ. The CDR3 region is CASSLGGSSTDTQYF. The DNA for the CDR3 is TGCGCCAGCAGCTTGGGCGGGTCTAGCACAGATACGCAGTATTTT.

The chain links TRBV6-5 to TRBJ1-1; D might be TRBD1 (6 bases). The V gene lost 2 bases and the J gene lost 6 bases, with 13 bases spanning the gap. The CDR3 totals 14 residues. Per germline, CDR1 MNHEY and CDR2 SVGAGI. The DNA for the CDR3 is TGTGCCAGCAGTTACGTCACAGGGTACGCTGAAGCTTTCTTT. Its protein is CASSYVTGYAEAFF.

This chain uses TRBV7-8 with TRBJ2-5, with D possibly matching TRBD1 (6 bases). The CDR3 is made up of 19 amino acids. Germline CDR1 reads SGHVS; CDR2 reads FQNEAQ. V lost 1 base and J 6 bases, leaving 27 bases between the germline ends. CDR3 loop: CASSLGLGWEQGDMKTQYF. The CDR3 DNA follows: TGTGCCAGCAGCTTAGGCTTGGGTTGGGAACAGGGAGATATGAAGACCCAGTACTTC.

The rearrangement joins TRBV19 to TRBJ1-5; possibly TRBD1 for D (5 bases). The CDR3 is made up of 17 amino acids. Between the trimmed V and J ends, which lost 2 bases and 2 bases, there was a span of 16 bases. The germline gives CDR1 LNHDA, CDR2 SQIVND (reference sequence). CDR3 protein: CASSIKLGAVGNQPQHF. CDR3 sequence (DNA): TGTGCCAGTAGTATAAAGCTAGGGGCAGTGGGCAATCAGCCCCAGCATTTT.

This clone was observed a few times. The chain uses TRBV6-6 and TRBJ1-1, with 8 bases lining up with TRBD1. The CDR3 consists of 15 residues. Trimming removed 2 bases from V and 1 base from J; junction bases left unmatched: 3. The V gene's germline CDR1 is MNHNY and CDR2 SVGAGI (reference sequence). The CDR3 sequence: CASSYGQGGNTEAFF. For the CDR3, the DNA is TGTGCCAGCAGTTACGGACAGGGAGGGAACACTGAAGCTTTCTTT.

J is TRBJ1-1 and V is TRBV6-5; D is unclear. Trimming took off 2 bases at V and 0 bases at J, with 13 bases between the two ends. This CDR3 contains 16 residues. In germline, CDR1 is MNHEY, CDR2 SVGAGI. The CDR3 DNA is TGTGCCAGCAGTTACCTCAGGTTCTCCATGAACACTGAAGCTTTCTTT. It yields the protein CASSYLRFSMNTEAFF.

V and J are TRBV5-1 and TRBJ2-3; TRBD2 aligns across 10 bases. Unmatched junction bases numbered 5, after V lost 2 bases and J lost 5 bases. CDR3 length: 15 amino acids. Germline V gene data show CDR1 as SGHRS and CDR2 as YFSETQ. CDR3 nucleotide sequence: TGCGCCAGCAGCTTAGCGGGAGGGCCGGGAGATACGCAGTATTTT. Protein product: CASSLAGGPGDTQYF.

The V call is TRBV2, the J call TRBJ2-3, with a weak D call TRBD2 (6 bases). V lost 6 bases to trimming and J lost 0 bases, with 22 bases between them. Germline lookup yields CDR1 SNHLY and CDR2 FYNNEI. There are 18 residues in the CDR3. The CDR3 DNA is TGTGCCAGCAGGCAAGACTTTACGGGGGTAGGGAGCACAGATACGCAGTATTTT. Translated: CASRQDFTGVGSTDTQYF.

The chain carries TRBV29-1 and TRBJ2-7; TRBD1 matches at 8 bases. In germline, CDR1 is SQVTM, CDR2 ANQGSEA. J gave up 0 bases and V 6 bases, and 10 bases lay outside the gene matches. This CDR3 comprises 15 residues. The CDR3: CSVRDRSLLSYEQYF. The CDR3 nucleotides read TGCAGCGTGCGGGACAGGTCCCTGCTCTCCTACGAGCAGTACTTC.

The chain couples TRBV28 to TRBJ1-2; 10 nucleotides align to TRBD1. CDR1 and CDR2 (germline): MDHEN, SYDVKM. This CDR3 has 17 amino acids. Trimming took 4 bases from V and 5 from J; bases not matched to a gene: 13. The CDR3 nucleotides are TGTGCCAGCAGTTCCCCAACGCGGACAGGGGGTTTGTATGGCTACACCTTC. Residues: CASSSPTRTGGLYGYTF.

The J gene is TRBJ2-7, the V gene TRBV15; D is possibly TRBD1 (6 bases). Looked up from germline, CDR1 is LNHNV and CDR2 is YYDKDF (reference sequence). This CDR3 contains 21 residues. V was clipped by 2 bases and J by 0 bases, with 29 bases between them. The CDR3 nucleotides read TGTGCCACCAGCAGATCGACATCGGGCTCCCGCAGGGGCCGTAGCTCCTACGAGCAGTACTTC. It translates to CATSRSTSGSRRGRSSYEQYF.

This sequence joins TRBV9 and TRBJ2-7, with D maybe TRBD1 (6 bases). Between the trimmed V and J ends, which lost 0 bases and 9 bases, there was a span of 10 bases. This CDR3 is 12 amino acids long. CDR1 SGDLS and CDR2 YYNGEE come from the germline V gene. CDR3 loop: CASSVGTGSQYF. The CDR3 DNA sequence: TGTGCCAGCAGCGTAGGAACAGGGTCGCAGTACTTC.

The chain carries TRBV18 and TRBJ2-1; possibly TRBD2 for D (5 bases). The CDR3 is 17 amino acids. In germline, CDR1 is KGHSH, CDR2 LQKENI. V was pared by 0 bases and J by 1 base, with 13 bases between. The CDR3 nucleotides are TGTGCCAGCTCACCACCGGCCGTCCCGGGATCCTACAATGAGCAGTTCTTC. This codes for CASSPPAVPGSYNEQFF.

The rearrangement uses TRBV30 and TRBJ2-7; D is perhaps TRBD1 (6 bases). V was clipped by 2 bases and J by 0 bases, with 14 bases between them. This CDR3 has 15 residues. Germline CDR1 GTSNPN, CDR2 SVGIG (reference sequence). The CDR3 DNA reads TGTGCCTGGAGTCCCCCGGGACATTTCTCCTACGAGCAGTACTTC. It yields the protein CAWSPPGHFSYEQYF.

This clone was detected once. The chain links TRBV21-1 to TRBJ1-5; TRBD1 is the table's D call and was not checked against the DNA. TRBV21-1 is noted as a pseudogene. The CDR3 loop spans 17 amino acids. The CDR3 loop reads CASSNRQGREVGQPQHF. The CDR3 DNA sequence: TGTGCCAGCAGCAATCGACAGGGTAGAGAAGTCGGACAGCCCCAGCATTTT.